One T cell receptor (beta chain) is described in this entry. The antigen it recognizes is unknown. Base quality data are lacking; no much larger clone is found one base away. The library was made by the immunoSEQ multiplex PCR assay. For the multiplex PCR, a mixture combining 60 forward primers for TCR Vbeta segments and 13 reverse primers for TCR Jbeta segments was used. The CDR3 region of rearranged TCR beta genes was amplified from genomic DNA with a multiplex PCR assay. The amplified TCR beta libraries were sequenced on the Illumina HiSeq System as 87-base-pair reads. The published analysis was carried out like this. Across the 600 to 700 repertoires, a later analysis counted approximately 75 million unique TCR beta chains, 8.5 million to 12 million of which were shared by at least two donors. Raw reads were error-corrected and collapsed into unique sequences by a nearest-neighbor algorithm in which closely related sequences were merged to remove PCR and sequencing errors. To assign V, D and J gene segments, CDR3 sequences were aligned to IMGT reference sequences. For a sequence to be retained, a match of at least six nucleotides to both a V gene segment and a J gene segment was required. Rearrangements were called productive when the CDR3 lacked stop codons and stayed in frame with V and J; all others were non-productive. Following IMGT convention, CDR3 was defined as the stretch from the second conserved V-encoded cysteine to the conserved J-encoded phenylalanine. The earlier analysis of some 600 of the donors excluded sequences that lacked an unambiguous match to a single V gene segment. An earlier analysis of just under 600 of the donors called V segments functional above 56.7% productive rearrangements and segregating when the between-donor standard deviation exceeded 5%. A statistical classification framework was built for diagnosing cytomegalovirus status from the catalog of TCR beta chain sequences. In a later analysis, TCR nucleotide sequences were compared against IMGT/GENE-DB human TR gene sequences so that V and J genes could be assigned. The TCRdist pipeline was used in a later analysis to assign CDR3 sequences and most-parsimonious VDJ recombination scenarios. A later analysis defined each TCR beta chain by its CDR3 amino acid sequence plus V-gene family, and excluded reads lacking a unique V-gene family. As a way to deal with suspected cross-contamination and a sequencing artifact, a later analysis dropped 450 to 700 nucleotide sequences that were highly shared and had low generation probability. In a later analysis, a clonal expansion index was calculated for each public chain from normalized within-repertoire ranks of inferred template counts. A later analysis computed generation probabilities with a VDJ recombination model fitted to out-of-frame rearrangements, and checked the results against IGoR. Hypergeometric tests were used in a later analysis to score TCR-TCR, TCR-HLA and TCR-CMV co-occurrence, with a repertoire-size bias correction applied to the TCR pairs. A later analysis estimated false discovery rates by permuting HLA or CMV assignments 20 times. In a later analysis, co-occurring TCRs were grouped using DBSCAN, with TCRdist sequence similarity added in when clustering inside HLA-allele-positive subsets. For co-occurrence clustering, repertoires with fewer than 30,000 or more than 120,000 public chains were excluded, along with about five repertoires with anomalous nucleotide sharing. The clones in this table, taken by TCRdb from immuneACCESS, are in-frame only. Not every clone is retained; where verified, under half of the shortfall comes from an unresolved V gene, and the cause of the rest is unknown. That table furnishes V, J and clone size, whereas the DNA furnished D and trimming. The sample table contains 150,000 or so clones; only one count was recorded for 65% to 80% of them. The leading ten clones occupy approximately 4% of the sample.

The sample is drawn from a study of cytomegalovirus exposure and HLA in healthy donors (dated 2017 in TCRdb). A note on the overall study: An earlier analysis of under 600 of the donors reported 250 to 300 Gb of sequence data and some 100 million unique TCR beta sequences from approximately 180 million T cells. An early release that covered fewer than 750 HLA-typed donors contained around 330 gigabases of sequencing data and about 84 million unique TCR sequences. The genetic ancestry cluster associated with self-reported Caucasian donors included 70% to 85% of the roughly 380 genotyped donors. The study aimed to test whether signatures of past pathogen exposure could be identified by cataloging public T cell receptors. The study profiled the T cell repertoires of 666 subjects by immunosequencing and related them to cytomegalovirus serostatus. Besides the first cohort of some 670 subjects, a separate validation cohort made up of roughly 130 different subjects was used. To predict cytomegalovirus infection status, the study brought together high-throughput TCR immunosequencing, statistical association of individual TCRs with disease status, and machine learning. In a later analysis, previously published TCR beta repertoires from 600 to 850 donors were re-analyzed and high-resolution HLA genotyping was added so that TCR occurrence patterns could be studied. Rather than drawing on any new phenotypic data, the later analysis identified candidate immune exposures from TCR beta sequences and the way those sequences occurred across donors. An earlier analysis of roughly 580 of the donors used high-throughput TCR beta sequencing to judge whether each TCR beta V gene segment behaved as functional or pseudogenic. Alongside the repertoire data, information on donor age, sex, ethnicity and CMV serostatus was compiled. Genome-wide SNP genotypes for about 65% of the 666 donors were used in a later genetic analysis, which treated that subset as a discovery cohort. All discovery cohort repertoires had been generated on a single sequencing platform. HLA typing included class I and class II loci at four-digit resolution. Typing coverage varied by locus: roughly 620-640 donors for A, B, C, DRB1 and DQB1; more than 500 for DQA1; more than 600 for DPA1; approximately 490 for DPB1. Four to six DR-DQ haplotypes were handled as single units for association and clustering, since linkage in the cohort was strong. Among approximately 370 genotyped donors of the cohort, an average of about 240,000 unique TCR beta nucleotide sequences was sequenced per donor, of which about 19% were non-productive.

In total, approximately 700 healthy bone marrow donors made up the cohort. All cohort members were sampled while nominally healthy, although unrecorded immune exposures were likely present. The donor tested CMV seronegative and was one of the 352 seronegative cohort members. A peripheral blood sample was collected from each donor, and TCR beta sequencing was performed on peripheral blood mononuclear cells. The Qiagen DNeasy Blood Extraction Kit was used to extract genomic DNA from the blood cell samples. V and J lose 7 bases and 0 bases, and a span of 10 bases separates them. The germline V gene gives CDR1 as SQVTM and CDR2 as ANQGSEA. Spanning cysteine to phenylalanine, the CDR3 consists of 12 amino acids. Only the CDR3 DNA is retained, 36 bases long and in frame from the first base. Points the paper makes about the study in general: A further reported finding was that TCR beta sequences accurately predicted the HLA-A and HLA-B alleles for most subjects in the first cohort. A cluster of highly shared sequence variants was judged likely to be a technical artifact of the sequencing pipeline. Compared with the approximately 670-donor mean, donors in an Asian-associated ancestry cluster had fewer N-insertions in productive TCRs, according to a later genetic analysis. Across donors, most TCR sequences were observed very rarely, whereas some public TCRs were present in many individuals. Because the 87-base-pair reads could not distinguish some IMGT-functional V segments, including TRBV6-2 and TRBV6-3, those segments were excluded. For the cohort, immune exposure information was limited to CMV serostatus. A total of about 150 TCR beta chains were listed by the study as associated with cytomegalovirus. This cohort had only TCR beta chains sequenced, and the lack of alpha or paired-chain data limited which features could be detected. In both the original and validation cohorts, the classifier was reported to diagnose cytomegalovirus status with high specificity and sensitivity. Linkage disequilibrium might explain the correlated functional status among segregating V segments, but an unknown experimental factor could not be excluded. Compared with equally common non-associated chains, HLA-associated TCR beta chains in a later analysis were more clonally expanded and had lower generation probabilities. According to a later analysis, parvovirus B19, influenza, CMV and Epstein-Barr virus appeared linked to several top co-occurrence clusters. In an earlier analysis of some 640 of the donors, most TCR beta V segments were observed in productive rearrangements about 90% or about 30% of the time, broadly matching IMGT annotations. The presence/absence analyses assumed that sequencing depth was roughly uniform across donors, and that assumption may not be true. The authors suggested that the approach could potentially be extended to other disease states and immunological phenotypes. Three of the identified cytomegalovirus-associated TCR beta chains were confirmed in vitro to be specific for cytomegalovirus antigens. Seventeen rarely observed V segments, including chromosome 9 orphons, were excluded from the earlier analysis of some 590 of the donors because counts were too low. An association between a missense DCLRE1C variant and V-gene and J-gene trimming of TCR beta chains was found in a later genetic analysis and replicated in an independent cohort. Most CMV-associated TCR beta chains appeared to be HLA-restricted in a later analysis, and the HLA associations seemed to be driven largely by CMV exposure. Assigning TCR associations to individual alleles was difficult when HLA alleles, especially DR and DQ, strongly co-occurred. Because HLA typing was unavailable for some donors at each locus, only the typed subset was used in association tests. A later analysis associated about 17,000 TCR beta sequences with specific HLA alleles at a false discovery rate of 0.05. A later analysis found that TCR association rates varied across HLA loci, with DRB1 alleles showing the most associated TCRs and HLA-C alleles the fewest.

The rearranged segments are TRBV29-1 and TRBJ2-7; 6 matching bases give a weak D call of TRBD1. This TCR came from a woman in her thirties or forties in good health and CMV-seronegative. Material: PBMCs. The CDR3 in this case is CSGGQYSYEQYF. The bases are TGCAGCGGAGGACAGTACTCCTACGAGCAGTACTTC.